A single sample gave rise to the 2 T cell receptor beta chains below, sequenced in a study of Ad26.COV2.S vaccination and SARS-CoV-2 variants. Treatment defined: around 19 received Ad26.COV2.S at low or high dose, single or two shots; a few received placebo; per-sample allocation not given. All samples were drawn on day 63, counting from the first vaccine or placebo injection. Profiling relied on immunoSEQ multiplex PCR, and the TCRdb table lists in-frame clones only, not all of them. The sample lists a few hundred thousand clones, around 90% occurring once. Here the sequenced sample was peripheral blood, taken in a trial of Ad26.COV2.S vaccine versus placebo. These receptors all come from a person between 18 and 60 years old who received the Ad26.COV2.S COVID-19 vaccine or a placebo.

This chain joins TRBV9 and TRBJ1-1; D unresolved. Trimming took 0 bases from V and 3 from J, leaving 15 bases between them. CDR1 and CDR2 (germline): SGDLS, YYNGEE. The CDR3 loop spans 16 amino acids. The DNA for the CDR3 is TGTGCCAGCAGCGTAGCGTCAGGTTCGCATTACACTGAAGCTTTCTTT. Translating gives CASSVASGSHYTEAFF.

The chain joins TRBV5-4 to TRBJ2-7; 8 positions match TRBD1. Germline values: CDR1 SGHNT, CDR2 YYREEE (reference sequence). The CDR3 runs 14 residues. Germline trimming cut 4 bases from V and 5 bases from J; bases unmatched to any gene: 8. The CDR3 DNA sequence: TGTGCCAGCAGCCCGACAGGGGCGGTCCACGAGCAGTACTTC. Translating it yields CASSPTGAVHEQYF.